This TCR beta chain was sequenced for a study of blood T cell repertoires in COVID-19. At the level of the study: Whether acute or convalescent, the COVID-19 samples came from the United States, Italy and Spain.

Profiling relied on immunoSEQ multiplex PCR, and the TCRdb table lists in-frame clones only, not all of them. The sample shows some 270,000 clones, about 82% of them seen only once. Participants spanned ages about 18 to 90 years and resided in 24 US areas. Clinical history reported by participants formed the basis on which cohorts were assigned. Sequenced sample: PBMCs or T cells enriched from blood (not recorded which). This TCR derives from a woman between 50 and 59 years old with acute COVID-19.

CDR3 sequence (DNA): TGTGCCAGCAGCTATCAGGCGGGGGGTACGAACACCGGGGAGCTGTTTTTT. Translation gives CASSYQAGGTNTGELFF. The chain employs TRBV7-2 and TRBJ2-2, with 8 bases lining up with TRBD2. This CDR3 is 17 amino acids long. Germline V gives CDR1 SGHTA, CDR2 FQGNSA. The junction had 7 bases not matched to a gene; V was cut back by 4 bases and J by 0 bases.